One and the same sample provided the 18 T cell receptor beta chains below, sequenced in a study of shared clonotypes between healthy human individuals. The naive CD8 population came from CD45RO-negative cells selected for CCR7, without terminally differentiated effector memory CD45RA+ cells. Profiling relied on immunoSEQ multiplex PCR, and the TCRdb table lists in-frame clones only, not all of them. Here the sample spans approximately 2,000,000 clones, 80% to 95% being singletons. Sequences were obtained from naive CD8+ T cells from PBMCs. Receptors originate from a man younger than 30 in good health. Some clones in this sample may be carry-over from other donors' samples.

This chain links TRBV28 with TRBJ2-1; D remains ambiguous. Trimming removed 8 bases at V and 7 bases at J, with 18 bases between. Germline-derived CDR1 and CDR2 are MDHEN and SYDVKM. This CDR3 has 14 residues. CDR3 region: CASWKENNLNEQFF. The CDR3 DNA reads TGTGCCAGCTGGAAGGAGAATAATTTGAATGAGCAGTTCTTC.

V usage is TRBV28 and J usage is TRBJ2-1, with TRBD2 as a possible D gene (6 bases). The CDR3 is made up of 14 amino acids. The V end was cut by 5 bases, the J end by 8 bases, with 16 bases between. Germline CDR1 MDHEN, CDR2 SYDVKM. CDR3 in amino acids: CASSTRRGIDEQFF. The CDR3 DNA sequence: TGTGCCAGCAGTACTCGGAGGGGTATCGATGAGCAGTTCTTC.

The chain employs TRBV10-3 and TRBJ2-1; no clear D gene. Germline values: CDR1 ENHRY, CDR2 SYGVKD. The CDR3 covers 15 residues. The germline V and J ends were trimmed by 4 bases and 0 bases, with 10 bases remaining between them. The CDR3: CAISGAADSYNEQFF. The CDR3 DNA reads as TGTGCCATCAGTGGGGCCGCTGACTCCTACAATGAGCAGTTCTTC.

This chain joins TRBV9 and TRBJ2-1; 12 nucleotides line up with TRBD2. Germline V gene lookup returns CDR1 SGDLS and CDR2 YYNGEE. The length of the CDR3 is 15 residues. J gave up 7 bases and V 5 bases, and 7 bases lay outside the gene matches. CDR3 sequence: CASSPLAGGRNEQFF. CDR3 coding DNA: TGTGCCAGCAGTCCTCTAGCGGGAGGGCGAAATGAGCAGTTCTTC.

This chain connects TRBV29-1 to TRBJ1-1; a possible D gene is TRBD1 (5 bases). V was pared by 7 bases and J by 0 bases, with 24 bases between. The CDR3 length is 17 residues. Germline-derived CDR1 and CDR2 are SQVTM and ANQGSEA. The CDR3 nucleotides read TGCAGCGCCCGCCAGGGAGGTTCGGAGGTAATGAACACTGAAGCTTTCTTT. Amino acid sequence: CSARQGGSEVMNTEAFF.

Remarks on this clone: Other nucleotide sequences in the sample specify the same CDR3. CDR3: CASSHPYEQYF. The CDR3 DNA follows: TGTGCCAGCAGCCACCCGTACGAGCAGTACTTC. The genes are TRBV11-2 and TRBJ2-7; D uncertain. Germline loops: CDR1 SGHAT, CDR2 FQNNGV. Trimming took 5 bases from V and 4 from J, leaving 6 bases between them. The CDR3 contains 11 residues.

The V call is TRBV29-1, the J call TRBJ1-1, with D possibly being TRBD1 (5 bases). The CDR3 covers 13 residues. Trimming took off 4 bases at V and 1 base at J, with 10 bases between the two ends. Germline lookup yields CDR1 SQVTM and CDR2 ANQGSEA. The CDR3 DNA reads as TGCAGCGTTGGGGTCGGGGCGAACACTGAAGCTTTCTTT. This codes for CSVGVGANTEAFF.

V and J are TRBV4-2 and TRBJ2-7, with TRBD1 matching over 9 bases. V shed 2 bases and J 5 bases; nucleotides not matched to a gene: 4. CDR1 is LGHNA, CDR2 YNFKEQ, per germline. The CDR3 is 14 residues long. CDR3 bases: TGTGCCAGCAGCCAAAGAGGACAGGGGAACGAGCAGTACTTC. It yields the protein CASSQRGQGNEQYF.

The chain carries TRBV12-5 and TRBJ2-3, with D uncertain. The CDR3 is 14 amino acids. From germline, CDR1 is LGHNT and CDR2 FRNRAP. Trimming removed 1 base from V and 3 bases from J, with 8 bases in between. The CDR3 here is CASGLGALTDTQYF. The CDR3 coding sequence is TGTGCTAGTGGTTTGGGGGCACTAACAGATACGCAGTATTTT.

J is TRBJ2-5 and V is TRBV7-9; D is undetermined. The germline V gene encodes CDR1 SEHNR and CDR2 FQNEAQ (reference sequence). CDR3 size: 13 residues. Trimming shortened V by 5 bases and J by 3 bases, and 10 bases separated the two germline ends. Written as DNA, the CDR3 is TGTGCCAGCAGCCCGATAGGCAAAGAGACCCAGTACTTC. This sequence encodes CASSPIGKETQYF.

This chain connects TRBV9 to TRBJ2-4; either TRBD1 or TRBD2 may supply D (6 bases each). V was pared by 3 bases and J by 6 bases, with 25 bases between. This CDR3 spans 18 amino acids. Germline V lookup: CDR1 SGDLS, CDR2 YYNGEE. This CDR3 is CASSAGRDGRVRGNIQYF. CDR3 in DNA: TGTGCCAGCAGCGCAGGTCGGGACGGGAGAGTCAGGGGAAACATTCAGTACTTC.

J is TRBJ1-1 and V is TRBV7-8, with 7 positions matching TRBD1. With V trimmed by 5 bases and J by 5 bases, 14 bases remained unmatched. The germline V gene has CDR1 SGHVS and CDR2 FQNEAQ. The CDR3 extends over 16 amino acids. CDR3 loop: CASSHLKGAFGTEAFF. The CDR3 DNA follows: TGTGCCAGCAGCCATCTTAAGGGGGCCTTCGGTACTGAAGCTTTCTTT.

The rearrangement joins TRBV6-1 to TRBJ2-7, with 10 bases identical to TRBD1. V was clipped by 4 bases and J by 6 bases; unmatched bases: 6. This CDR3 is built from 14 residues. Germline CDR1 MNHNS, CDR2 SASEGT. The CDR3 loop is CASSVRDRGFEQYF. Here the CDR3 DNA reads TGTGCCAGCAGTGTCCGGGACAGGGGCTTCGAGCAGTACTTC.

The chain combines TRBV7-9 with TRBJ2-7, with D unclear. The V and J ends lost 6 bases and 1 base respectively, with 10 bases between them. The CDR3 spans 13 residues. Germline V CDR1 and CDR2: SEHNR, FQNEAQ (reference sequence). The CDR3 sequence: CASRTPVSYEQYF. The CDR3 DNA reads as TGTGCCAGCAGAACACCTGTGTCCTACGAGCAGTACTTC.

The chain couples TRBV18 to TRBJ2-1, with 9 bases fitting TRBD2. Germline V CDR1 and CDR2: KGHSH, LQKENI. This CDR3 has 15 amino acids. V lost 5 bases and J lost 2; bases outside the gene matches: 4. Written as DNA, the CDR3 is TGTGCCAGCTCATCTTTAGCGGGGGCCTACAATGAGCAGTTCTTC. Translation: CASSSLAGAYNEQFF. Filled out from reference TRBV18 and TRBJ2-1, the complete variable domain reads NAGVMQNPRHLVRRRGQEARLRCSPMKGHSHVYWYRQLPEEGLKFMVYLQKENIIDESGMPKERFSAEFPKEGPSILRIQQVVRGDSAAYFCASSSLAGAYNEQFFGPGTRLTVL.

CDR3 amino acids: CASSLRLAGAVPEQYF. The CDR3 DNA follows: TGTGCCAGCAGCTTGCGGCTAGCGGGAGCGGTCCCCGAGCAGTACTTC. The chain employs TRBV5-4 and TRBJ2-7; 10 bases map to TRBD2. The germline V gene has CDR1 SGHNT and CDR2 YYREEE (reference sequence). The CDR3 is made up of 16 amino acids. Trimming at V came to 1 base and at J to 6 bases, leaving 10 bases not matched to a gene.

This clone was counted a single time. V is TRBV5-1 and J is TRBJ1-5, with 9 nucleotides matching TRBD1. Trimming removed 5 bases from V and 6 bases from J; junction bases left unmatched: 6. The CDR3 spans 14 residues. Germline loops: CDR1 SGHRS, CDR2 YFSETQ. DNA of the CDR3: TGCGCCAGCAGTCCTTGGACAGGGGCTCAGCCCCAGCATTTT. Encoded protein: CASSPWTGAQPQHF.

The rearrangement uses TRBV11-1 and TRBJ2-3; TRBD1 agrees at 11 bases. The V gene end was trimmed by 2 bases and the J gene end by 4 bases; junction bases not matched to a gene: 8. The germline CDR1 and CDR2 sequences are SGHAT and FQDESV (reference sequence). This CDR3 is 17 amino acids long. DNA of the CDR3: TGTGCCAGCAGCTTACCGGGACAGGGGGTAAGGGCAGATACGCAGTATTTT. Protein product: CASSLPGQGVRADTQYF.